The next 32 T cell receptor beta chains were all read from a single sample in a study of blood T cells in healthy people across ages. Sample-barcoded 5' priming and a J-beta primer mix drove a second PCR of 7 to 11 cycles. TCRdb called the 5' RACE reads again in MiXCR, with one record for every CDR3 protein. The table has roughly 800,000 distinct CDR3 sequences, 53% seen once. Sequencing input: blood. All receptors derive from a man older than 75 in good health.

The chain carries TRBV27 and TRBJ1-1; perhaps TRBD1 as D (6 bases). The CDR3 covers 14 residues. In germline, CDR1 is MNHEY, CDR2 SMNVEV (reference sequence). The ends were cut back, 8 bases at V and 11 bases at J, with 24 bases in the middle. The CDR3 protein is CASGPLGGGGEAFF. CDR3 nucleotide sequence: TGTGCCAGCGGACCCCTAGGGGGGGGCGGTGAGGCTTTCTTT.

The V and J genes are TRBV15 and TRBJ2-1; TRBD2 aligns across 7 bases. V lost 0 bases and J lost 9; bases outside the gene matches: 5. Looked up from germline, CDR1 is LNHNV and CDR2 is YYDKDF (reference sequence). This CDR3 is built from 14 residues. CDR3: CATSRDVRESEQFF. CDR3 DNA: TGTGCCACCAGCAGAGATGTGCGGGAGTCTGAGCAGTTCTTC.

In this sample, this clonotype turned up a few times. The chain combines TRBV6-1 with TRBJ2-5; either TRBD1 or TRBD2 may supply D (6 bases each). Germline CDR1 MNHNS, CDR2 SASEGT. The CDR3 is 13 amino acids. Trimming pared 8 bases from V and 3 bases from J, leaving 13 bases between. The CDR3 region has the DNA TGTGCCAGCGGGCGGGACAACAAAGAGACCCAGTACTTC. The encoded protein is CASGRDNKETQYF.

The chain has TRBV2 and TRBJ2-7; D is perhaps TRBD2 (5 bases). The germline V and J ends were trimmed by 2 bases and 2 bases, with 13 bases remaining between them. CDR1 is SNHLY and CDR2 is FYNNEI in the germline V gene. This CDR3 is 15 amino acids long. CDR3 nucleotides: TGTGCCAGCAGTGAAAACAGCGGAGCTACCTACGAGCAGTACTTC. Its protein product is CASSENSGATYEQYF.

This clonotype was counted only a few times. This chain connects TRBV7-6 to TRBJ2-3; D is possibly TRBD1 (5 bases). The V gene lost 4 bases and the J gene lost 4 bases, with 15 bases spanning the gap. This CDR3 region has 15 residues. The germline V gene encodes CDR1 SGHVS and CDR2 FNYEAQ. The CDR3 DNA reads TGTGCCAGCAGCTCGACCCCTTGGGGCGCAGATACGCAGTATTTT. It translates to CASSSTPWGADTQYF.

CDR3 nucleotide sequence: TGTGCCAGCAGCTTACGGACTAGCGGGAAAGAGACCCAGTACTTC. Translating gives CASSLRTSGKETQYF. This chain joins TRBV13 and TRBJ2-5; 12 bases are a match to TRBD2. Germline-derived CDR1 and CDR2 are PRHDT and FYEKMQ (reference sequence). V lost 2 bases, J lost 3 bases, and 1 base stayed unmatched. This CDR3 contains 15 residues.

V gene TRBV5-1 combines with J gene TRBJ2-7, with a weak D call TRBD2 (6 bases). V lost 3 bases, J lost 5 bases, and 21 bases lay in between. The CDR3 covers 16 residues. Looked up from germline, CDR1 is SGHRS and CDR2 is YFSETQ. This CDR3 is CASSWVTGVAAHEQYF. Here the CDR3 DNA reads TGCGCCAGCAGCTGGGTAACGGGAGTAGCCGCCCACGAGCAGTACTTC.

This clonotype has a handful of counts. The V and J genes are TRBV12-3 or TRBV12-4 and TRBJ2-3; D not resolved. With 7 bases removed from V and 14 bases from J, the gap between germline ends came to 25 bases. This CDR3 spans 14 amino acids. Here the CDR3 reads CASIPGPNYRYAYF. CDR3 DNA: TGTGCCAGCATCCCCGGACCAAATTACAGATACGCGTATTTT.

This rearrangement joins TRBV11-3 to TRBJ2-1, with 13 bases aligning to TRBD2. The germline CDR1 and CDR2 sequences are SGHNT and YENEEA. The CDR3 has 18 residues. The ends lost 3 bases at V and 0 bases at J; junction bases unmatched: 5. CDR3 protein: CASSFGLAGEVSYNEQFF. CDR3 DNA: TGTGCCAGCAGCTTTGGACTAGCGGGAGAGGTCTCCTACAATGAGCAGTTCTTC.

In its sample, this clonotype was seen a few times. The chain employs TRBV7-3 and TRBJ2-1; D unclear. The CDR3 is 14 amino acids. Per the germline V gene, CDR1 is SGHTA and CDR2 is FQGTGA. Trimming pared 4 bases from V and 7 bases from J, leaving 14 bases between. CDR3 bases: TGTGCCAGCAGCTCCCGGCGAGCGACGAATGAGCAGTTCTTC. This gives the protein CASSSRRATNEQFF.

The V gene is TRBV7-2, the J gene TRBJ2-7, with D perhaps matching TRBD2 (6 bases). There are 16 residues in the CDR3. Germline V CDR1 and CDR2: SGHTA, FQGNSA. The V and J ends lost 5 bases and 5 bases respectively, with 22 bases between them. The CDR3: CASSRREGGGINEQYF. For the CDR3, the DNA is TGTGCCAGCAGCCGCCGGGAAGGTGGCGGGATCAACGAGCAGTACTTC.

This rearrangement joins TRBV21-1 to TRBJ2-5; TRBD2 is the table's D call and was not checked against the DNA. TRBV21-1 is labeled a pseudogene. The CDR3 extends over 15 amino acids. CDR3 nucleotide sequence: TGTGCCAGCAGCAAACTGTCAGCTAGCCCGAAGACCCAGTACTTC. Its protein product is CASSKLSASPKTQYF.

The chain carries TRBV12-3 or TRBV12-4 and TRBJ2-4, with 8 nucleotides matching TRBD2. V was clipped by 5 bases and J by 7 bases; unmatched bases: 7. The CDR3 runs 14 residues. The CDR3 DNA is TGTGCCAGCAGTCCCGGGGGGGTCGGGAACATTCAGTACTTC. Translation: CASSPGGVGNIQYF.

V is TRBV27 and J is TRBJ2-7; 8 bases line up with TRBD2. The germline V gene has CDR1 MNHEY and CDR2 SMNVEV (reference sequence). With V trimmed by 0 bases and J by 2 bases, 9 bases remained unmatched. The CDR3 spans 17 residues. In DNA form, the CDR3 reads TGTGCCAGCAGTTTATCCGGGGTGGCTAGCGGGCCCTACGAGCAGTACTTC. Protein sequence: CASSLSGVASGPYEQYF.

This clonotype has just one count. The CDR3 here is CASSLVRLAGYNEQYF. The CDR3 bases are TGTGCCAGCAGCTTAGTACGCCTAGCGGGCTACAATGAGCAGTACTTC. The rearrangement uses TRBV7-2 and TRBJ2-1, with 8 bases aligning to TRBD2. The J call may be wrong; the DNA end is better matched by TRBJ2-7. Germline V CDR1 and CDR2: SGHTA, FQGNSA. The CDR3 has 16 residues.

V gene TRBV20-1 combines with J gene TRBJ2-1; 11 bases agree with TRBD2. The trim removed 4 bases at V and 3 bases at J, leaving 2 bases unmatched. The length of the CDR3 is 14 residues. The V gene's germline CDR1 is DFQATT and CDR2 SNEGSKA (reference sequence). CDR3 protein: CSAKGLADYNEQFF. The CDR3 DNA sequence: TGCAGTGCTAAGGGACTAGCGGACTACAATGAGCAGTTCTTC.

CDR3 protein: CASSPDKRTAYNEQYF. CDR3 in DNA: TGCGCCAGCAGCCCCGACAAGCGGACGGCCTACAATGAGCAGTACTTC. The V and J genes are TRBV5-1 and TRBJ2-5, with D perhaps matching TRBD2 (5 bases). The germline gives CDR1 SGHRS, CDR2 YFSETQ. The CDR3 is made up of 16 amino acids. V was clipped by 4 bases and J by 11 bases, with 27 bases between them.

The chain couples TRBV5-5 to TRBJ1-2, with TRBD1 matching 9 bases. Germline-derived CDR1 and CDR2 are SGHKS and YYEKEE (reference sequence). This CDR3 contains 16 residues. V was pared by 0 bases and J by 0 bases, with 3 bases of the junction left unmatched. In DNA, the CDR3 is TGTGCCAGCAGCTTGGAGGGACAGGGAACTAACTATGGCTACACCTTC. Amino acid sequence: CASSLEGQGTNYGYTF.

This clonotype was seen more than once but under ten times. V is TRBV29-1 and J is TRBJ2-7; maybe TRBD1 (5 bases). Germline assignment: CDR1 SQVTM and CDR2 ANQGSEA. This CDR3 has 15 amino acids. V was trimmed by 6 bases and J by 0 bases, leaving 18 bases between them. CDR3 amino acids: CSVETYKGASYEQYF. DNA for the CDR3: TGCAGCGTGGAAACATACAAAGGGGCCTCCTACGAGCAGTACTTC.

There are a few counts of this clonotype. The chain has TRBV20-1 and TRBJ2-7; no definite D call. The V end lost 5 bases, the J end lost 2 bases, and 16 bases lay between the germline ends. The CDR3 is 14 amino acids. CDR1 DFQATT and CDR2 SNEGSKA come from the germline V gene (reference sequence). In DNA, the CDR3 is TGCAGTGCTCCTTCCCTAAGCGCCACCTACGAGCAGTACTTC. Amino acids: CSAPSLSATYEQYF.

This clonotype was counted many times. The chain recombines TRBV7-2 with TRBJ2-7; tentatively, D is TRBD2 (5 bases). The CDR3 has 11 residues. CDR1 is SGHTA and CDR2 is FQGNSA in the germline V gene. V was clipped by 5 bases and J by 6 bases, with 8 bases between them. The CDR3: CASSPLAEQYF. The DNA of the CDR3 is TGTGCCAGCAGCCCCCTAGCCGAGCAGTACTTC.

The genes are TRBV5-5 and TRBJ2-1, with 9 bases lining up with TRBD1. Germline V lookup: CDR1 SGHKS, CDR2 YYEKEE (reference sequence). This CDR3 region has 16 residues. V lost 4 bases, J lost 10 bases, and 15 bases stayed unmatched. CDR3 sequence reads: CASSPSGQGGLREQFF. CDR3 in DNA: TGTGCCAGCAGCCCATCGGGACAGGGCGGTTTGAGAGAGCAGTTCTTC.

The chain links TRBV4-2 to TRBJ2-7; 8 nucleotides align to TRBD2. This CDR3 is built from 16 residues. The junction had 11 bases not matched to a gene; V was cut back by 4 bases and J by 3 bases. The germline V gene encodes CDR1 LGHNA and CDR2 YNFKEQ. The CDR3 region is CASSPRSLAVIYEQYF. The CDR3 DNA follows: TGTGCCAGCAGCCCCCGGTCACTAGCGGTTATCTACGAGCAGTACTTC.

This rearrangement joins TRBV6-1 to TRBJ1-1; unclear D gene. The V gene lost 2 bases and the J gene lost 4 bases, with 14 bases spanning the gap. Germline CDR1 and CDR2: MNHNS and SASEGT. The CDR3 is 15 residues long. DNA of the CDR3: TGTGCCAGCAGTGAACGTGGAGGATGGGTCACTGAAGCTTTCTTT. Protein sequence: CASSERGGWVTEAFF.

The rearrangement uses TRBV10-3 and TRBJ2-5; 11 bases match TRBD2. CDR3 length: 16 residues. The trim removed 2 bases at V and 2 bases at J, leaving 4 bases unmatched. Germline V gives CDR1 ENHRY, CDR2 SYGVKD. The CDR3 sequence: CAISEGLAGAQETQYF. The CDR3 nucleotides read TGTGCCATCAGTGAGGGACTAGCGGGCGCTCAAGAGACCCAGTACTTC.

The chain recombines TRBV5-1 with TRBJ2-3; D is ambiguous. This CDR3 is built from 15 residues. From germline, CDR1 is SGHRS and CDR2 YFSETQ. Trimming left V 0 bases short and J 0 bases short, with 8 bases between. CDR3 DNA sequence: TGCGCCAGCAGCTTGGACGGATATAGCACAGATACGCAGTATTTT. It translates to CASSLDGYSTDTQYF.

V usage is TRBV2 and J usage is TRBJ2-7, with unresolved D. The V gene lost 1 base and the J gene lost 0 bases, with 16 bases spanning the gap. The germline V gene has CDR1 SNHLY and CDR2 FYNNEI. This CDR3 comprises 17 residues. The CDR3 coding sequence is TGTGCCAGCAGTGAAGGGGTTTGGGATCCCGCCTCCTACGAGCAGTACTTC. Protein sequence: CASSEGVWDPASYEQYF.

DNA for the CDR3: TGCAGTGCCCCCAAAAGACTAGCGGGAGGGAGAGATACGCAGTATTTT. Residues: CSAPKRLAGGRDTQYF. This chain uses TRBV20-1 with TRBJ2-3; 14 nucleotides align to TRBD2. Germline lookup yields CDR1 DFQATT and CDR2 SNEGSKA (reference sequence). The CDR3 totals 16 residues. Trimming removed 6 bases from V and 5 bases from J; junction bases left unmatched: 10.

The chain has TRBV15 and TRBJ2-1; no clear D. The CDR3 contains 18 residues. Germline V gives CDR1 LNHNV, CDR2 YYDKDF (reference sequence). V lost 4 bases and J lost 0, with 19 bases in between. The CDR3 here is CATSTDQGERVSYNEQFF. The CDR3 DNA reads as TGTGCCACCAGCACTGATCAAGGAGAGCGAGTCTCCTACAATGAGCAGTTCTTC.

The chain has TRBV3-1 and TRBJ2-7; D may be TRBD2 (5 bases). Germline V gives CDR1 LGHDT, CDR2 YNNKEL (reference sequence). The ends were cut back, 0 bases at V and 7 bases at J, with 16 bases in the middle. This CDR3 region has 15 residues. In DNA form, the CDR3 reads TGTGCCAGCAGCCAAGATTGCCTAGCCCACAATGAGCAGTACTTC. Residues: CASSQDCLAHNEQYF.

The rearrangement joins TRBV4-2 to TRBJ2-1, with TRBD2 matching 12 bases. The CDR3 length is 13 residues. V lost 4 bases and J lost 15; bases outside the gene matches: 7. The germline V gene has CDR1 LGHNA and CDR2 YNFKEQ. DNA of the CDR3: TGTGCCAGCAGCCCCGGACTAGCGGGGAGGCGGTTCTTC. This sequence encodes CASSPGLAGRRFF.

The V call is TRBV11-3, the J call TRBJ2-1, with TRBD1 matching over 10 bases. Looked up from germline, CDR1 is SGHNT and CDR2 is YENEEA. This CDR3 comprises 15 residues. V dropped 3 bases and J dropped 5; count of bases not matched to a gene: 4. CDR3 in amino acids: CASSFPGTGDNEQFF. The CDR3 DNA sequence: TGTGCCAGCAGCTTCCCCGGGACAGGGGACAATGAGCAGTTCTTC.